This T cell receptor (beta chain) was sequenced during a study of Ad26.COV2.S vaccination and SARS-CoV-2 variants. As for the study in general: The donor was enrolled in the Ad26.COV2.S arm of the COV1001 trial.

For this clone: Its antigen is undetermined.

The V end was cut by 7 bases, the J end by 7 bases, with 20 bases between. This CDR3 has 15 residues. Germline V lookup: CDR1 MNHEY, CDR2 SVGAGI. Study-wide results and caveats: Researchers reported similar non-spike TCR breadth in vaccine and placebo recipients. Marked by substantial breadth, spike-specific CD8+ and CD4+ T cell responses were reportedly seen after vaccination.

The table came from immunoSEQ multiplex PCR; TCRdb's copy has only in-frame clones and leaves some out. This sample yields roughly 320,000 clones, of which around 86% are seen a single time; about 3.5% belongs to the top ten. Treatment of the sample: some 20 received Ad26.COV2.S at low or high dose, single or two shots; roughly five received placebo; per-sample allocation not given. Vaccine and placebo recipients were sampled on day 63 after the first injection. This receptor was taken from a person aged 18 to 59 who received the Ad26.COV2.S COVID-19 vaccine or a placebo. The chain carries TRBV6-5 and TRBJ2-1, with D maybe TRBD1 (5 bases). The sample was peripheral blood, taken in a trial of Ad26.COV2.S vaccine versus placebo. CDR3: CASNREYRSLNEQFF. The CDR3 nucleotides are TGTGCCAGCAACCGTGAGTACAGGAGTTTAAATGAGCAGTTCTTC.